Included here is one T cell receptor beta chain sequence, with context. The CDR3 totals 17 residues. The V segment lost 0 bases and the J segment 7 bases; nucleotides outside the gene matches: 15. This sample is part of a study of blood T cell repertoires in COVID-19. In the study overall: Both acute and convalescent COVID-19 samples were obtained from the United States, Italy and Spain.

Using immunoSEQ multiplex PCR, the repertoire was profiled, and TCRdb retains in-frame clones only, with some absent. The data show approximately 32,000 clones, about 86% seen once. Source material: peripheral blood. This chain uses TRBV5-3 with TRBJ2-7, with 8 bases matching TRBD1. TRBV5-3 is identified as an open reading frame with a role that is uncertain. The TCR comes from a woman in her 70s with active COVID-19. The CDR3 bases are TGTGCCAGAAGCTTGGTTGCCGGTGGGGGCAGGGGGCGGGAGCAGTACTTC. It codes for CARSLVAGGGRGREQYF.